These 10 T cell receptor beta chains originate from one sample sequenced in a study of multiple sclerosis patients with progressive multifocal leukoencephalopathy. Time point reported: around six months of natalizumab therapy. This table comes from immunoSEQ multiplex PCR, and its TCRdb copy is limited to in-frame clones, with some not included. The sample records about 30,000 clones, 85% to 90% being singletons. The sequencing here drew on PBMCs, taken from a patient treated with natalizumab. Source of these receptors: a human donor with multiple sclerosis.

The V gene is TRBV4-3, the J gene TRBJ1-1; D perhaps matches TRBD1 (5 bases). Germline V gene data show CDR1 as LGHNA and CDR2 as YSLEER. The CDR3 consists of 15 residues. The germline V and J ends were trimmed by 1 base and 0 bases, with 9 bases remaining between them. CDR3 bases: TGCGCCAGCAGCCAAGCCAGGGTCATGAACACTGAAGCTTTCTTT. Its protein is CASSQARVMNTEAFF.

The rearrangement uses TRBV28 and TRBJ2-4, with D tentatively TRBD2 (5 bases). The CDR3 covers 15 residues. CDR1 is MDHEN, CDR2 SYDVKM, per germline. Trimming cost V 10 bases and J 0 bases, with 16 bases left between them. The chain's CDR3 is CATRVATLAKNIQYF. CDR3 in DNA: TGTGCCACCAGAGTAGCGACCCTAGCCAAAAACATTCAGTACTTC.

V is TRBV28 and J is TRBJ2-1, with 7 bases aligning to TRBD2. Germline assignment: CDR1 MDHEN and CDR2 SYDVKM. The length of the CDR3 is 14 residues. V lost 3 bases to trimming and J lost 10 bases; unmatched junction nucleotides: 9. In DNA form, the CDR3 reads TGTGCCAGCAGTTTTCTGGAGGTGGGAGGGGAGCAGTTCTTC. Translated, it gives CASSFLEVGGEQFF.

This clone was counted a single time. The V gene is TRBV6-6, the J gene TRBJ1-5, with D possibly TRBD1 on 6 matching bases. CDR3 size: 16 residues. Per germline, CDR1 MNHNY and CDR2 SVGAGI (reference sequence). With 5 bases removed from V and 1 base from J, the gap between germline ends came to 15 bases. The CDR3 protein is CASSPPTGPSNQPQHF. The DNA of the CDR3 is TGTGCCAGCAGTCCACCGACAGGACCAAGCAATCAGCCCCAGCATTTT.

The chain is built from TRBV19 and TRBJ1-1, with a possible D match to TRBD1 (6 bases). The CDR3 runs to 12 residues. Germline assignment: CDR1 LNHDA and CDR2 SQIVND (reference sequence). Deletions cut 0 bases from V and 9 bases from J, with 8 bases between. The CDR3 region is CASSIETGQAFF. The CDR3 nucleotides are TGTGCCAGTAGTATAGAGACAGGCCAAGCTTTCTTT.

The V gene is TRBV6-1, the J gene TRBJ2-1; 7 positions agree with TRBD1. Germline V gene data show CDR1 as MNHNS and CDR2 as SASEGT. The CDR3 covers 15 residues. Trimming removed 5 bases from V and 8 bases from J; junction bases left unmatched: 12. The CDR3 coding sequence is TGTGCCAGCAGTTTGCGAGAGGGGGCGTTAGATGAGCAGTTCTTC. Its protein is CASSLREGALDEQFF.

The J gene is TRBJ1-1, the V gene TRBV7-9, with TRBD1 identical over 7 bases. Per the germline V gene, CDR1 is SEHNR and CDR2 is FQNEAQ (reference sequence). V lost 5 bases, J lost 1 base, and 4 bases stayed unmatched. This CDR3 is 14 amino acids long. CDR3: CASSLGTANTEAFF. The CDR3 DNA reads TGTGCCAGCAGCCTCGGGACAGCGAACACTGAAGCTTTCTTT.

V and J are TRBV14 and TRBJ1-3; TRBD1 is a possible D gene (5 bases). This CDR3 spans 14 amino acids. Germline assignment: CDR1 SGHDN and CDR2 FVKESK. V lost 2 bases, J lost 5 bases, and 10 bases lay in between. CDR3 nucleotide sequence: TGTGCCAGCAGCCAACAGGGTTTAAGAAACACCATATATTTT. It yields the protein CASSQQGLRNTIYF.

The rearrangement joins TRBV4-3 to TRBJ1-1; perhaps TRBD1 as D (5 bases). Germline-derived CDR1 and CDR2 are LGHNA and YSLEER. The CDR3 length is 16 residues. The ends were cut back, 4 bases at V and 0 bases at J, with 15 bases in the middle. The CDR3 sequence: CASSLGTALMNTEAFF. The CDR3 DNA reads as TGCGCCAGCAGCCTAGGGACCGCCCTTATGAACACTGAAGCTTTCTTT.

The V and J genes are TRBV6-5 and TRBJ1-2; 10 bases are shared with TRBD1. The germline V gene encodes CDR1 MNHEY and CDR2 SVGAGI. V was clipped by 6 bases and J by 8 bases; unmatched bases: 6. The CDR3 runs to 13 residues. The CDR3 DNA reads as TGTGCCAGCAGAGTGGGACAGGGGACCGGCTACACCTTC. It specifies CASRVGQGTGYTF.